These 25 T cell receptor beta chains were all obtained from the same sample, sequenced in a study of kidney transplant recipient with SARS-CoV-2 infection (dated by TCRdb to the early 2020s). The time point label for this specimen denotes: pre-pandemic baseline sample and day 111 after first positive SARS-CoV-2 test. The data were produced on an Illumina MiSeq. TCRdb's own reprocessing of the public reads used fastp at Q25 and MiXCR and kept productive beta chains. Every distinct CDR3 protein forms one entry, paired with its most common genes and DNA. The sample contains 200,000 to 300,000 distinct CDR3 sequences, 25% to 35% of them found a single time. The ten largest clonotypes hold around 7.8% of the sample. The specimen was a blood sample, collected at baseline and on approximately day 120 from a kidney transplant recipient. Receptor source: a young adult male patient who had COVID-19 and was a kidney transplant recipient. Following a transplant, some T cells may be graft donor cells, not patient cells.

With regard to this clonotype: One end of the junction is discordant with germline, which a read error may explain. The genes are TRBV3-1 and TRBJ1-2, with D maybe TRBD1 (5 bases). The CDR3 is 17 amino acids. Germline V gene data show CDR1 as LGHDT and CDR2 as YNNKEL (reference sequence). In DNA, the CDR3 is TGTGCCAGCAGCGGACATGGCACCCTTCGAAAGACCTATGGCTTCACCTTC. The encoded protein is CASSGHGTLRKTYGFTF.

The chain carries TRBV5-5 and TRBJ1-2; D is undetermined. V was clipped by 7 bases and J by 4 bases, with 23 bases between them. Looked up from germline, CDR1 is SGHKS and CDR2 is YYEKEE (reference sequence). The CDR3 has 16 amino acids. CDR3 amino acids: CASFVAVSRRTYGYTF. Written as DNA, the CDR3 is TGTGCCAGCTTTGTAGCTGTCTCGCGAAGGACCTATGGCTACACCTTC.

The sample holds many counts of this clonotype. This rearrangement joins TRBV19 to TRBJ2-7; D gene uncertain. Germline V gene lookup returns CDR1 LNHDA and CDR2 SQIVND (reference sequence). V dropped 5 bases and J dropped 6 bases, with 17 bases sitting between them. The length of the CDR3 is 14 residues. The CDR3 region has the DNA TGTGCCAGTAGTGTCCCTCAAAAACGTGGCGAGCAGTACTTC. It yields the protein CASSVPQKRGEQYF. Full variable domain (remainder filled in from reference TRBV19 and TRBJ2-7): DGGITQSPKYLFRKEGQNVTLSCEQNLNHDAMYWYRQDPGQGLRLIYYSQIVNDFQKGDIAEGYSVSREKKESFPLTVTSAQKNPTAFYLCASSVPQKRGEQYFGPGTRLTVT.

This clonotype has a count of ten or more. The J gene is TRBJ2-2, the V gene TRBV3-1, with D unclear. Germline V gene lookup returns CDR1 LGHDT and CDR2 YNNKEL (reference sequence). The V end lost 5 bases, the J end lost 5 bases, and 24 bases lay between the germline ends. The CDR3 loop spans 18 amino acids. As DNA, the CDR3 is TGTGCCAGCAGCATACCGACTCCCATTTCAGGCTTGACCGGGGAGCTGTTTTTT. Protein sequence: CASSIPTPISGLTGELFF.

This chain connects TRBV20-1 to TRBJ2-7, with 7 bases that match TRBD2. Germline trimming cut 0 bases from V and 2 bases from J; bases unmatched to any gene: 10. This CDR3 region has 16 residues. Germline V gene lookup returns CDR1 DFQATT and CDR2 SNEGSKA (reference sequence). This CDR3 reads CSARDWGGEGPYEQYF. The CDR3 coding sequence is TGCAGTGCTAGAGATTGGGGCGGGGAGGGGCCCTACGAGCAGTACTTC.

Concerning this clonotype itself: This may come from a read error, since a much larger clone is one base off. This chain uses TRBV6-6 with TRBJ2-7; 13 nucleotides match TRBD2. CDR1 and CDR2 (germline): MNHNY, SVGAGI (reference sequence). The CDR3 covers 18 residues. V was clipped by 6 bases and J by 5 bases; unmatched bases: 16. The CDR3: CASSQIRTSGSHSHEQYF. The CDR3 DNA sequence: TGTGCCAGCAGCCAAATCCGGACTAGCGGGAGCCATTCCCACGAGCAGTACTTC.

This clonotype was detected ten times or more. This chain links TRBV15 with TRBJ2-5; 9 nucleotides align to TRBD1. V lost 3 bases and J lost 1; bases outside the gene matches: 6. CDR1 LNHNV and CDR2 YYDKDF come from the germline V gene (reference sequence). The CDR3 runs to 16 residues. This CDR3 reads CATSRGRDRVQETQYF. In DNA form, the CDR3 reads TGTGCCACCAGCAGGGGCCGGGACAGGGTCCAAGAGACCCAGTACTTC.

With respect to this clonotype: Possible read error: a much larger clone is one base away. J is TRBJ1-4 and V is TRBV4-1; weak D call: TRBD1 (5 bases). The germline V and J ends were trimmed by 4 bases and 0 bases, with 12 bases remaining between them. The CDR3 consists of 16 residues. Germline CDR1 MGHRA, CDR2 YSYEKL. CDR3 nucleotides: TGCGCCAGCAGCCCTCTTTCGGGACCAACTAATGAAAAACTGTTTTTT. Amino acids: CASSPLSGPTNEKLFF.

Comment on this clonotype: A much larger clone lies a single base off, so this may be a read error. CDR3 bases: TGTGCCAGCGCGCACCTCGTACCAGGAAAGACCTATGGCTACACCTTC. Translating it yields CASAHLVPGKTYGYTF. J is TRBJ1-2 and V is TRBV5-4; D unresolved. Germline V gives CDR1 SGHNT, CDR2 YYREEE (reference sequence). The CDR3 loop spans 16 amino acids. Trimming took 7 bases from V and 4 from J, leaving 23 bases between them.

In this sample, this clonotype turned up many times. The gene calls are TRBV28 and TRBJ1-5; 7 positions match TRBD1. The germline gives CDR1 MDHEN, CDR2 SYDVKM. The junction had 7 bases not matched to a gene; V was cut back by 6 bases and J by 5 bases. The CDR3 spans 14 residues. The CDR3: CASSPTGTYQPQHF. The CDR3 DNA sequence: TGTGCCAGCAGCCCGACAGGGACTTATCAGCCCCAGCATTTT.

This chain links TRBV6-4 with TRBJ2-1, with 9 bases lining up with TRBD2. The V gene end was trimmed by 4 bases and the J gene end by 8 bases; junction bases not matched to a gene: 12. Germline V gene data show CDR1 as MRHNA and CDR2 as SNTAGT. This CDR3 has 16 residues. The chain's CDR3 is CASSGTMTSGSDEQFF. DNA for the CDR3: TGTGCCAGCAGTGGCACAATGACTAGCGGATCCGATGAGCAGTTCTTC.

This clonotype was seen ten or more times. For the CDR3, the DNA is TGTGCCAGCTCACGTAACAGGGGGCAGGATGAAAAACTGTTTTTT. Protein product: CASSRNRGQDEKLFF. This sequence joins TRBV18 and TRBJ1-4, with 9 bases identical to TRBD1. Germline trimming cut 4 bases from V and 6 bases from J; bases unmatched to any gene: 6. The germline CDR1 and CDR2 sequences are KGHSH and LQKENI. The CDR3 has 15 amino acids.

In this sample, this clonotype turned up a few times. The V gene is TRBV2, the J gene TRBJ2-3; perhaps TRBD2 as D (6 bases). V lost 6 bases, J lost 4 bases, and 26 bases lay in between. This CDR3 contains 18 residues. Germline V gene sequence: CDR1 SNHLY, CDR2 FYNNEI. The CDR3 loop is CASRGAAPGLRGADTQYF. CDR3 DNA: TGTGCCAGCAGGGGTGCCGCACCGGGACTTCGAGGGGCAGATACGCAGTATTTT. Using reference TRBV2 and TRBJ2-3 for the parts outside the CDR3, the full variable domain is EPEVTQTPSHQVTQMGQEVILRCVPISNHLYFYWYRQILGQKVEFLVSFYNNEISEKSEIFDDQFSVERPDGSNFTLKIRSTKLEDSAMYFCASRGAAPGLRGADTQYFGPGTRLTVL.

As concerns this clonotype: Since a much larger clone is just one base distant, this may be a read error. This sequence joins TRBV7-2 and TRBJ1-2, with D hard to call. CDR3 length equals 17 residues. Germline CDR1 is SGHTA and CDR2 is FQGNSA. V was trimmed by 5 bases and J by 4 bases, leaving 23 bases between them. The CDR3 coding sequence is TGTGCCAGCAGCGGTACCAGCAGAGACGGAAAGACCTATGGCTACACCTTC. Its protein is CASSGTSRDGKTYGYTF.

The sample holds many counts of this clonotype. The chain couples TRBV5-6 to TRBJ1-2, with 8 bases aligning to TRBD1. CDR3 length: 13 residues. CDR1 is SGHDT and CDR2 is YYEEEE in the germline V gene. Trimming removed 0 bases from V and 8 bases from J; junction bases left unmatched: 3. The CDR3 protein is CASSLGPGGGYTF. The CDR3 nucleotides read TGTGCCAGCAGCTTGGGGCCAGGGGGCGGCTACACCTTC.

This clonotype was found many times. The chain couples TRBV4-3 to TRBJ2-2; 7 bases are a match to TRBD2. CDR3 length equals 15 residues. Trimming took 4 bases from V and 5 from J; bases not matched to a gene: 7. Germline CDR1 and CDR2: LGHNA and YSLEER. Here the CDR3 reads CASSPGLVMTGELFF. DNA for the CDR3: TGCGCCAGCAGCCCAGGACTAGTTATGACCGGGGAGCTGTTTTTT.

On this clonotype: This clone may be a read error of a much larger clone one base away. CDR3 bases: TGTGCCAGCAGCTCAACCACAGGAGCTAACTATGGCTACCCCTTC. Residues: CASSSTTGANYGYPF. The V and J genes are TRBV7-2 and TRBJ1-2; maybe TRBD1 (5 bases). The CDR3 totals 15 residues. CDR1 and CDR2 (germline): SGHTA, FQGNSA.

Comments on this clonotype: Possible read error: a much larger clone is one base away. The rearrangement links TRBV12-5 to TRBJ2-7; the match to TRBD1 covers 7 bases. The CDR3 extends over 13 amino acids. CDR1 is LGHNT, CDR2 FRNRAP, per germline. The CDR3 DNA reads TGTGCTAATGGTAGGACAGGTCCCGGCGAGCAGTACTTC. Translating it yields CANGRTGPGEQYF.

This clonotype has a count of ten or more. V and J are TRBV28 and TRBJ2-6; the D is unclear. The V end was cut by 1 base, the J end by 0 bases, with 7 bases between. The length of the CDR3 is 16 residues. Germline values: CDR1 MDHEN, CDR2 SYDVKM. CDR3 DNA: TGTGCCAGCAGTTTATCATGGAACTCTGGGGCCAACGTCCTGACTTTC. This sequence encodes CASSLSWNSGANVLTF.

In its sample, this clonotype was seen many times. The chain's CDR3 is CASRVIAGGPYNEQFF. CDR3 nucleotides: TGTGCCAGCAGAGTAATAGCGGGAGGCCCCTACAATGAGCAGTTCTTC. The rearrangement uses TRBV6-5 and TRBJ2-1; 10 nucleotides line up with TRBD2. The CDR3 is 16 residues long. The V gene's germline CDR1 is MNHEY and CDR2 SVGAGI. V lost 6 bases, J lost 2 bases, and 7 bases stayed unmatched.

This clonotype appeared many times. This sequence joins TRBV6-5 and TRBJ2-3; D not resolved. Germline V gene lookup returns CDR1 MNHEY and CDR2 SVGAGI. The CDR3 extends over 14 amino acids. Trimming took off 0 bases at V and 6 bases at J, with 10 bases between the two ends. The CDR3 DNA follows: TGTGCCAGCAGTTACTCTTTCCGGGCTGATACGCAGTATTTT. This codes for CASSYSFRADTQYF.

At least ten counts were recorded for this clonotype. The chain joins TRBV9 to TRBJ2-3; no firm D call. Germline lookup yields CDR1 SGDLS and CDR2 YYNGEE. The CDR3 extends over 11 amino acids. Trimming removed 4 bases from V and 5 bases from J, with 5 bases in between. As DNA, the CDR3 is TGTGCCAGCAGCCCCGGAGATACGCAGTATTTT. It specifies CASSPGDTQYF.

This clonotype was seen more than once but under ten times. This rearrangement joins TRBV29-1 to TRBJ2-5; perhaps TRBD2 as D (6 bases). Germline CDR1 SQVTM, CDR2 ANQGSEA. V lost 5 bases and J 5 bases, leaving 15 bases between the germline ends. This CDR3 has 13 residues. The CDR3 sequence: CSVQGEDTETQYF. The CDR3 nucleotides read TGCAGCGTTCAAGGGGAGGATACGGAGACCCAGTACTTC.

This clonotype occurred many times. The chain links TRBV6-1 to TRBJ1-6; no definite D call. The V gene lost 8 bases and the J gene lost 9 bases, with 11 bases spanning the gap. The CDR3 loop spans 12 amino acids. Germline loops: CDR1 MNHNS, CDR2 SASEGT. The CDR3 sequence is CASALRSSPLHF. Written as DNA, the CDR3 is TGTGCCAGCGCTCTCCGTAGTTCACCCCTCCACTTT.

This clonotype was counted ten times or more. The genes are TRBV5-1 and TRBJ2-7; the D gene could be TRBD1 or TRBD2 (5 bases each). Germline V lookup: CDR1 SGHRS, CDR2 YFSETQ. The V end was cut by 5 bases, the J end by 5 bases, with 8 bases between. The CDR3 covers 11 residues. As DNA, the CDR3 is TGCGCCAGCAGTCGAGGGGACGAGCAGTACTTC. Its protein product is CASSRGDEQYF.